This T cell receptor (beta chain) was identified in a study of cytomegalovirus exposure and HLA in healthy donors. As concerns this clone: Its antigen is as yet unknown.

Germline CDR1 and CDR2: KGHSH and LQKENI. The trim removed 3 bases at V and 2 bases at J, leaving 4 bases unmatched. The CDR3 is made up of 16 amino acids. General study points: Researchers counted around 180 TCR beta chains as cytomegalovirus-associated. An analysis was carried out later, and it reportedly showed fewer N-insertions in an Asian-associated ancestry cluster than the roughly 670-donor mean. Most of the CMV-associated TCR beta chains (in a later analysis) appeared to be HLA-restricted. Specificity for CMV antigens was confirmed in vitro for a few of the CMV-associated chains.

PCR employed 60 Vbeta and 13 Jbeta primers. Repertoires were generated with immunoSEQ multiplex PCR, while TCRdb's copy carries only in-frame clones and drops some. The sample carries 190,000 or so clones, over 80% recorded once. The clonotype was recovered from a man aged 45-65 years in good health and CMV-seronegative. V gene TRBV18 combines with J gene TRBJ2-5, with 12 bases lining up with TRBD2. Sequenced sample: PBMCs. The DNA for the CDR3 is TGTGCCAGCTCACCTTTTGGACTAGCGGGACAAGAGACCCAGTACTTC. Protein sequence: CASSPFGLAGQETQYF.